The 25 T cell receptor beta chains given below trace back to one sample, sequenced in a study of vaccination effects on CD4 cells after COVID-19. The repertoire was sequenced with immunoSEQ multiplex PCR; TCRdb's copy has only in-frame clones and lacks some. The sample records roughly 71,000 clones, roughly 80% being singletons. Their target antigens are unknown. ViraFEST used viral peptide pools to expand antigen-specific CD4+ T cells before sequencing. When around ten days of culture had elapsed, CD4+ T cells were isolated. The vaccine given was either BNT162b2 or mRNA-1273, in two doses. The source was CD4+ T cells from PBMCs cultured with HCoV-OC43 spike peptides, collected after COVID-19 vaccination. The subset is: HCoV-OC43 spike overlapping peptide pool stimulation. The receptors were sampled from a human donor who received a COVID-19 vaccine.

V is TRBV4-2 and J is TRBJ1-2; the D is unclear. This CDR3 is 15 amino acids long. Per germline, CDR1 LGHNA and CDR2 YNFKEQ. The ends were cut back, 1 base at V and 8 bases at J, with 17 bases in the middle. CDR3 sequence reads: CASSQGWQLLRGYTF. The CDR3 DNA follows: TGTGCCAGCAGCCAAGGGTGGCAGCTCCTCCGCGGCTACACCTTC.

The chain carries TRBV24-1 and TRBJ2-1, with D tentatively TRBD1 or TRBD2 (5 bases each). This CDR3 has 16 residues. The germline gives CDR1 KGHDR, CDR2 SFDVKD. Deletions cut 4 bases from V and 0 bases from J, with 12 bases between. CDR3 sequence reads: CATSDPGPISYNEQFF. In nucleotides, the CDR3 is TGTGCCACCAGTGACCCGGGACCGATCTCCTACAATGAGCAGTTCTTC.

The genes are TRBV19 and TRBJ1-5; tentative D call: TRBD1 (5 bases). This CDR3 has 17 residues. Germline V CDR1 and CDR2: LNHDA, SQIVND (reference sequence). Trimming pared 3 bases from V and 5 bases from J, leaving 20 bases between. DNA of the CDR3: TGTGCCAGTAGTATCCTACCGGGTAACCGGGGCCATCAGCCCCAGCATTTT. Translation: CASSILPGNRGHQPQHF.

In its sample, this clone was seen a few times. CDR3 sequence reads: CASKPQGVEKLFF. The CDR3 DNA is TGTGCCAGCAAGCCACAGGGGGTTGAAAAACTGTTTTTT. V and J are TRBV6-5 and TRBJ1-4; 8 bases fit TRBD1. Looked up from germline, CDR1 is MNHEY and CDR2 is SVGAGI. The CDR3 spans 13 residues. V trimming: 7 bases; J trimming: 7 bases; junction bases outside the gene matches: 5.

The chain employs TRBV5-1 and TRBJ2-1; D perhaps matches TRBD2 (6 bases). The CDR3 is 14 amino acids. Trimming removed 5 bases from V and 0 bases from J, with 9 bases in between. Per the germline V gene, CDR1 is SGHRS and CDR2 is YFSETQ. The DNA for the CDR3 is TGCGCCAGCAGGGGGGGTAACTCCTACAATGAGCAGTTCTTC. It encodes CASRGGNSYNEQFF.

This clone was found a few times. CDR3 sequence reads: CASRAPGHRNSPLHF. In DNA, the CDR3 is TGTGCCAGCAGGGCACCGGGACACCGTAATTCACCCCTCCACTTT. This rearrangement joins TRBV6-5 to TRBJ1-6, with TRBD1 as a possible D gene (6 bases). The CDR3 is 15 residues long. Germline-derived CDR1 and CDR2 are MNHEY and SVGAGI. V lost 6 bases and J 6 bases, leaving 15 bases between the germline ends.

The chain is built from TRBV7-2 and TRBJ2-3, with D perhaps TRBD1 (6 bases). The CDR3 is made up of 19 amino acids. Trimming removed 5 bases from V and 0 bases from J, with 24 bases in between. Germline V gene data show CDR1 as SGHTA and CDR2 as FQGNSA. CDR3 in amino acids: CASSLRTGTVASSTDTQYF. The CDR3 nucleotides read TGTGCCAGCAGCCTACGAACAGGGACGGTAGCGAGTAGCACAGATACGCAGTATTTT.

The gene calls are TRBV9 and TRBJ1-3; D may be TRBD1 (5 bases). Germline loops: CDR1 SGDLS, CDR2 YYNGEE. V gave up 3 bases and J gave up 0 bases, with 13 bases separating them. The CDR3 is 16 residues long. The CDR3 nucleotides read TGTGCCAGCAGCGCAGCGTGGGGGAGCTCTGGAAACACCATATATTTT. It encodes CASSAAWGSSGNTIYF.

This chain connects TRBV4-1 to TRBJ1-1, with D hard to call. The CDR3 has 15 residues. V was shortened by 1 base and J by 5 bases, with 14 bases between the two germline ends. Germline CDR1 MGHRA, CDR2 YSYEKL. The CDR3 sequence: CASSQVPPGGTEAFF. The CDR3 coding sequence is TGCGCCAGCAGCCAAGTTCCCCCAGGAGGGACTGAAGCTTTCTTT.

The gene calls are TRBV6-5 and TRBJ2-3; 9 nucleotides match TRBD1. The CDR3 totals 15 residues. V shed 6 bases and J 4 bases; nucleotides not matched to a gene: 8. Germline values: CDR1 MNHEY, CDR2 SVGAGI. The CDR3 DNA is TGTGCCAGCAGACGAACAGGGGGCCTCGCAGATACGCAGTATTTT. It codes for CASRRTGGLADTQYF.

The CDR3 coding sequence is TGTGCCAGCAGCTTATTCGGGACTGATCAGCCCCAGCATTTT. Translation gives CASSLFGTDQPQHF. The V call is TRBV7-3, the J call TRBJ1-5, with D perhaps TRBD1 (5 bases). Per germline, CDR1 SGHTA and CDR2 FQGTGA. The CDR3 extends over 14 amino acids. V lost 2 bases to trimming and J lost 5 bases, with 10 bases between them.

The count of this clone is one. This chain links TRBV3-1 (or the pseudogene TRBV3-2) with TRBJ1-4; D is perhaps TRBD1 (5 bases). CDR1 and CDR2 (germline): LGHDT, YNNKEL (reference sequence). Between the trimmed V and J ends, which lost 4 bases and 0 bases, there was a span of 15 bases. The CDR3 is 17 residues long. For the CDR3, the DNA is TGTGCCAGCAGCCCGTCCCGACAGATTGCAACTAATGAAAAACTGTTTTTT. It codes for CASSPSRQIATNEKLFF.

The chain uses TRBV6-2 or TRBV6-3 and TRBJ1-5; TRBD1 aligns across 8 bases. The junction had 4 bases not matched to a gene; V was cut back by 5 bases and J by 1 base. The V gene's germline CDR1 is MNHEY and CDR2 SVGEGT. The CDR3 is 15 residues long. The CDR3 loop is CASSTGGVSNQPQHF. In DNA, the CDR3 is TGTGCCAGCAGTACAGGGGGGGTCAGCAATCAGCCCCAGCATTTT.

The rearrangement uses TRBV2 and TRBJ1-1; unclear D gene. The CDR3 length is 12 residues. Trimming left V 8 bases short and J 1 base short, with 8 bases between. CDR1 is SNHLY, CDR2 FYNNEI, per germline. The CDR3, as DNA: TGTGCCAGCCGCTGGGAGAACACTGAAGCTTTCTTT. Encoded protein: CASRWENTEAFF.

The CDR3 DNA reads as TGTGCCAGCAGCACGGGACAGGGAGGCTACGAGCAGTACGTC. Its translation is CASSTGQGGYEQYV. V usage is TRBV11-2 and J usage is TRBJ2-7; 9 bases align to TRBD1. Germline V gene data show CDR1 as SGHAT and CDR2 as FQNNGV. The CDR3 covers 14 residues. V dropped 5 bases and J dropped 3; count of bases not matched to a gene: 5.

Only one count was recorded for this clone. The chain is built from TRBV28 and TRBJ1-3, with no clear D. The V and J ends lost 10 bases and 0 bases respectively, with 13 bases between them. The V gene's germline CDR1 is MDHEN and CDR2 SYDVKM. This CDR3 has 14 residues. The CDR3 region is CATGRLSSGNTIYF. The CDR3 DNA sequence: TGTGCCACCGGTCGCCTGAGCTCTGGAAACACCATATATTTT.

The CDR3 loop reads CASSVAAVTGGNEKLFF. Written as DNA, the CDR3 is TGTGCCAGCAGCGTAGCTGCGGTGACAGGGGGTAATGAAAAACTGTTTTTT. This chain uses TRBV9 with TRBJ1-4, with TRBD1 matching over 9 bases. Germline assignment: CDR1 SGDLS and CDR2 YYNGEE. CDR3 length equals 17 residues. Trimming cost V 0 bases and J 4 bases; bases outside gene matches: 7.

The CDR3, as DNA: TGTGCCAGCAGTAGGACAGGGAACACTGAAGCTTTCTTT. This gives the protein CASSRTGNTEAFF. The chain uses TRBV28 and TRBJ1-1; 7 bases line up with TRBD1. The CDR3 has 13 amino acids. Germline CDR1 reads MDHEN; CDR2 reads SYDVKM. The ends lost 5 bases at V and 1 base at J; junction bases unmatched: 1.

This clone showed up just once. V gene TRBV20-1 combines with J gene TRBJ1-5; D gene uncertain. CDR1 is DFQATT, CDR2 SNEGSKA, per germline (reference sequence). The CDR3 is 12 residues long. Trimming shortened V by 3 bases and J by 8 bases, and 11 bases separated the two germline ends. The DNA for the CDR3 is TGCAGTGCTAGTGGGGAAACGAAGCCCCAGCATTTT. Protein product: CSASGETKPQHF.

V and J are TRBV27 and TRBJ1-2; D unresolved. Germline CDR1 MNHEY, CDR2 SMNVEV (reference sequence). This CDR3 comprises 13 residues. V lost 2 bases and J lost 7, with 11 bases in between. The CDR3: CASSLIQGRGYTF. The CDR3 nucleotides read TGTGCCAGCAGTTTAATTCAAGGCCGTGGCTACACCTTC.

This clone was picked up one time. V usage is TRBV5-1 and J usage is TRBJ2-7; possibly TRBD1 for D (5 bases). Trimming pared 0 bases from V and 0 bases from J, leaving 7 bases between. Germline CDR1 reads SGHRS; CDR2 reads YFSETQ. The CDR3 consists of 14 residues. The CDR3 reads CASSLGGSSYEQYV. CDR3 sequence (DNA): TGCGCCAGCAGCTTGGGGGGCAGCTCCTACGAGCAGTACGTC.

This sequence joins TRBV5-1 and TRBJ2-7, with 7 bases that match TRBD2. CDR1 and CDR2 from the germline V gene are SGHRS and YFSETQ. The J segment lost 2 bases and the V segment lost 0 bases, leaving 2 bases of the junction unmatched. The CDR3 consists of 14 residues. DNA for the CDR3: TGCGCCAGCAGCTTGGCAGCGGGGACCTACGAGCAGTACGTC. Protein product: CASSLAAGTYEQYV.

V gene TRBV5-1 combines with J gene TRBJ1-6; 9 nucleotides match TRBD1. Germline-derived CDR1 and CDR2 are SGHRS and YFSETQ. The CDR3 has 17 amino acids. The V segment lost 4 bases and the J segment 2 bases; nucleotides outside the gene matches: 7. CDR3 coding DNA: TGCGCCAGCAGCCCGTGGGACAGGGAAGCCTATAATTCACCCCTCCACTTT. This codes for CASSPWDREAYNSPLHF.

V usage is TRBV10-1 and J usage is TRBJ2-5; TRBD1 agrees at 10 bases. V was pared by 4 bases and J by 4 bases, with 6 bases of the junction left unmatched. This CDR3 has 15 amino acids. CDR1 WNHNN and CDR2 SYGVQD come from the germline V gene (reference sequence). This CDR3 is CASSAGTGVGETQYF. Here the CDR3 DNA reads TGCGCCAGCAGTGCCGGGACAGGGGTGGGAGAGACCCAGTACTTC.

This sequence joins TRBV5-1 and TRBJ1-2; no clear D gene. Looked up from germline, CDR1 is SGHRS and CDR2 is YFSETQ. This CDR3 has 14 amino acids. V was cut by 4 bases and J by 4 bases, with 14 bases left in between. Here the CDR3 reads CASSRVGYGYGYTF. The CDR3 coding sequence is TGCGCCAGCAGCCGAGTGGGGTATGGCTATGGCTACACCTTC.